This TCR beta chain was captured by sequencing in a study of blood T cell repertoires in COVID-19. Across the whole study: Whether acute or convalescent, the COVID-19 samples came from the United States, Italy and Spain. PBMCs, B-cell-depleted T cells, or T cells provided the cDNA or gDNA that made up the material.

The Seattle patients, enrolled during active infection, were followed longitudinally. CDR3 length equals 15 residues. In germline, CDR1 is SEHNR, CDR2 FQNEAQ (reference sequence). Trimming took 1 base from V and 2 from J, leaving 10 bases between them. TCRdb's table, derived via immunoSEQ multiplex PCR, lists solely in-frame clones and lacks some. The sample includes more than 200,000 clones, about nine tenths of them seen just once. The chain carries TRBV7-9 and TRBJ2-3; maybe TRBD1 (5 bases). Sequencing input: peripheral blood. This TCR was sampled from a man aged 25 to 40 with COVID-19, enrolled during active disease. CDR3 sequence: CASSLVDSPTDTQYF. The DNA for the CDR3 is TGTGCCAGCAGCTTAGTAGACAGTCCCACAGATACGCAGTATTTT.